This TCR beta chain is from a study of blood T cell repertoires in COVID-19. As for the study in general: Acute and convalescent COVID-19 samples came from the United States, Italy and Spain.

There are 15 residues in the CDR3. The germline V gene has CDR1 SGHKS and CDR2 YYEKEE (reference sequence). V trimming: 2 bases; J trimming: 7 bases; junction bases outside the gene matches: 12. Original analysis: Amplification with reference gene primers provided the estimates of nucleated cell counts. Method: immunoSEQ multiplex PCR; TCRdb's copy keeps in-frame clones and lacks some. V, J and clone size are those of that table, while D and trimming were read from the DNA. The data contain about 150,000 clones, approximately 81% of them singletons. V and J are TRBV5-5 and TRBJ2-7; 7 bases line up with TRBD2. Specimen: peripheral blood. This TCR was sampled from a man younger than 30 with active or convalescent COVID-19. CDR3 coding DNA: TGTGCCAGCAGCTTCCTGGCGGGAGCCTCTGCAGAGCAGTACTTC. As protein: CASSFLAGASAEQYF.